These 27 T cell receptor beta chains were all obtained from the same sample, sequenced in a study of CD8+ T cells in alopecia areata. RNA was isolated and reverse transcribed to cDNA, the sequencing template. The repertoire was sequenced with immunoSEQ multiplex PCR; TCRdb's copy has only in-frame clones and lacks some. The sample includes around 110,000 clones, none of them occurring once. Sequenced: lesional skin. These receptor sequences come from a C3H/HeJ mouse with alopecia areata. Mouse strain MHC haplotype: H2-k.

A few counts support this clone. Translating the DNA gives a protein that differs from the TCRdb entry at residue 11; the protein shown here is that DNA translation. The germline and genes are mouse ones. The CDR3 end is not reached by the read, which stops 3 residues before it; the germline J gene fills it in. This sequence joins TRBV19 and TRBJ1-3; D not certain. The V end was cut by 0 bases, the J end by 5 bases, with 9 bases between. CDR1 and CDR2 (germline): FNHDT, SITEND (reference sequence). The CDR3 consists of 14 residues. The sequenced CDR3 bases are TGTGCCAGCAGTATAGCTCTGGGGAGAAATACG. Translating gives CASSIALGRNT. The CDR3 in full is CASSIALGRNTLYF.

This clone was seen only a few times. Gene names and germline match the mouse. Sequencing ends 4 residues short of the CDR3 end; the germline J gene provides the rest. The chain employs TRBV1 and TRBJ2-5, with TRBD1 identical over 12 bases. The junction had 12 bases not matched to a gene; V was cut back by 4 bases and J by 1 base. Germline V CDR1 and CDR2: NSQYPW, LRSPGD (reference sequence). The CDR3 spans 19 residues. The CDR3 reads CTCSEGQGAVWGDQDTQYF. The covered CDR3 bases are TGCACCTGCAGTGAGGGACAGGGGGCGGTCTGGGGAGACCAAGAC.

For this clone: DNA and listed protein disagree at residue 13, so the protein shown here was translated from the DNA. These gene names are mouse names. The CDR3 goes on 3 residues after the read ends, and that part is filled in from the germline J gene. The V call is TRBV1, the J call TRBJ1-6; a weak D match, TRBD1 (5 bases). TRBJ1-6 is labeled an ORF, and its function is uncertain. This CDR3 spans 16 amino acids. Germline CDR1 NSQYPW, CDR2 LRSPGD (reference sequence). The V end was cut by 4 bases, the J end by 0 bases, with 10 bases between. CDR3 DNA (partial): TGCACCTGCAGTGGGGGACTGAATTCCTATAATTCGCCC. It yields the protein CTCSGGLNSYNSP. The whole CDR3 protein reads CTCSGGLNSYNSPLYF.

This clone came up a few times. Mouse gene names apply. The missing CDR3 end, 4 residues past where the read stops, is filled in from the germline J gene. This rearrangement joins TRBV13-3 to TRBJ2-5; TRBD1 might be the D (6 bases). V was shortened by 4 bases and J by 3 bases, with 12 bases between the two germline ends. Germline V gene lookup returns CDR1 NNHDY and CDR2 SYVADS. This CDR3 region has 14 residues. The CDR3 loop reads CASSFPDSQDTQYF. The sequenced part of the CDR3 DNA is TGTGCCAGCAGTTTCCCGGACAGTCAAGAC. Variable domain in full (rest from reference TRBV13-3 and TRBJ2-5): EAAVTQSPRSKVAVTGGKVTLSCHQTNNHDYMYWYRQDTGHGLRLIHYSYVADSTEKGDIPDGYKASRPSQENFSLILELASLSQTAVYFCASSFPDSQDTQYFGPGTRLLVL.

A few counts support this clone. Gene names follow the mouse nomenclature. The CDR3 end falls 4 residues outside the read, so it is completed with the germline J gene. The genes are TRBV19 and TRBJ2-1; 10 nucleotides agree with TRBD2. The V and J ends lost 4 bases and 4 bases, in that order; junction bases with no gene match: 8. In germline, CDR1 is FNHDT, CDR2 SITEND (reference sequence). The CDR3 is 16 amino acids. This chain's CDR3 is CASSPPLGGRYAEQFF. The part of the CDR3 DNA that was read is TGTGCCAGCAGTCCTCCCCTGGGGGGGCGATATGCT.

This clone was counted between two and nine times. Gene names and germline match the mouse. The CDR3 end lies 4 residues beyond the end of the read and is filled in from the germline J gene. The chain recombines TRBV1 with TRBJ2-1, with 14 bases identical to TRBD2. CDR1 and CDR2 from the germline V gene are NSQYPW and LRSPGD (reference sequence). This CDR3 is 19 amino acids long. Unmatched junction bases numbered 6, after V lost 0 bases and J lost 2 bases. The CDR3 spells CTCSADGGLGGRDYAEQFF. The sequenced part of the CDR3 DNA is TGCACCTGCAGTGCAGATGGGGGACTGGGGGGGCGGGACTATGCT.

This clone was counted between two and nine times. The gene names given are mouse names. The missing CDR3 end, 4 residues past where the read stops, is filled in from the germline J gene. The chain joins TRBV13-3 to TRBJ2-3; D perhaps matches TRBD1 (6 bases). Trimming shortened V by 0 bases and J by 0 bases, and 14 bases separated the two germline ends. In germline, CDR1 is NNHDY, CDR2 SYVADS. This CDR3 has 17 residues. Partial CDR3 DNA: TGTGCCAGCAGTGATGTTCAGGGGAGGCCTAGTGCAGAA. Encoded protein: CASSDVQGRPSAE. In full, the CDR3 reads CASSDVQGRPSAETLYF.

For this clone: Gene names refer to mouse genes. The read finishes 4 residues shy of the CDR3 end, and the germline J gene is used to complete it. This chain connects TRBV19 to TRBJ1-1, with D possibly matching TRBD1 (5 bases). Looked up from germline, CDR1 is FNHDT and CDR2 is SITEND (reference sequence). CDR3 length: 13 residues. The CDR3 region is CASSILGVEEVFF. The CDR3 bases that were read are TGTGCCAGCAGTATACTGGGGGTGGAA. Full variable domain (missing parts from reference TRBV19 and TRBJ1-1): GGIITQTPKFLIGQEGQKLTLKCQQNFNHDTMYWYRQDSGKGLRLIYYSITENDLQKGDLSEGYDASREKKSSFSLTVTSAQKNEMAVFLCASSILGVEEVFFGKGTRLTVV.

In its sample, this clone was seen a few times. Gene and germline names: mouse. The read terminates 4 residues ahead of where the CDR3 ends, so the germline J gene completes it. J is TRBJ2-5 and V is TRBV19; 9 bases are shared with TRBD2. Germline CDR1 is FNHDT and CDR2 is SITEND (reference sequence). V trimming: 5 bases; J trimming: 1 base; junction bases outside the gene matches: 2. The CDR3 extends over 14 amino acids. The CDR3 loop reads CASRRLGDQDTQYF. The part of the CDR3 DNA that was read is TGTGCCAGCAGGAGACTGGGGGACCAAGAC.

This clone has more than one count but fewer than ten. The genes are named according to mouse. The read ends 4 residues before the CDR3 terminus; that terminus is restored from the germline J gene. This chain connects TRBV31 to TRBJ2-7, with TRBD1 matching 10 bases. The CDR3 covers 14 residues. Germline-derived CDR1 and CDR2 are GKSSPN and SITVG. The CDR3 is CAWSLGTGVDEQYF. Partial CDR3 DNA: TGTGCCTGGAGTCTGGGGACAGGGGTGGAT.

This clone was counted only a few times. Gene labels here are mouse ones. The part of the CDR3 DNA that was read is TGTGCCAGCAGTGCCGGGACTGGGACGGAC. Protein product: CASSAGTGTD. The CDR3 in its entirety is CASSAGTGTDTQYF. The rearrangement joins TRBV13-3 to TRBJ2-5, with 9 nucleotides matching TRBD2. Read sequence stops 4 residues before the CDR3 end, and the germline J gene provides the missing end. The germline gives CDR1 NNHDY, CDR2 SYVADS. This CDR3 contains 14 residues.

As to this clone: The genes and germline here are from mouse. The part of the CDR3 DNA that was read is TGTGCCAGCGGGCAGGGGGCGTACACA. Encoded protein: CASGQGAYT. The full CDR3 protein reads CASGQGAYTEVFF. This chain joins TRBV13-2 and TRBJ1-1; 8 positions agree with TRBD1. The CDR3 is cut off 4 residues early in the read; its end comes from the germline J gene. The germline gives CDR1 NNHNN, CDR2 SYGAGS (reference sequence). The J segment lost 3 bases and the V segment lost 5 bases, leaving 3 bases of the junction unmatched. There are 13 residues in the CDR3.

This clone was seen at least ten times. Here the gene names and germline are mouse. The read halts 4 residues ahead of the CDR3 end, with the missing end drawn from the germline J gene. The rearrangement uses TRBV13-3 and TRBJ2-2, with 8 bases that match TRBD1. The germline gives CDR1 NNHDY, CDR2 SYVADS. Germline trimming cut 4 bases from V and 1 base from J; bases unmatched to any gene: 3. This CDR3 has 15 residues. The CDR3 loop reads CASSPRGLNTGQLYF. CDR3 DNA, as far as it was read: TGTGCCAGCAGTCCCAGGGGGCTAAACACCGGG.

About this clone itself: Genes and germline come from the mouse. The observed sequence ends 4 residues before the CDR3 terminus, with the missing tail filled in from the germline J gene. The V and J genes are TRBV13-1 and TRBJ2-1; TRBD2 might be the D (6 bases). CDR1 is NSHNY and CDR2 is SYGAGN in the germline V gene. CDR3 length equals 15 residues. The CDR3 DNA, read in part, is TGTGCCAGCAGTGACGGCAGTATAACTGGGGCT. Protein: CASSDGSITGA. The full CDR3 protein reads CASSDGSITGAEQFF.

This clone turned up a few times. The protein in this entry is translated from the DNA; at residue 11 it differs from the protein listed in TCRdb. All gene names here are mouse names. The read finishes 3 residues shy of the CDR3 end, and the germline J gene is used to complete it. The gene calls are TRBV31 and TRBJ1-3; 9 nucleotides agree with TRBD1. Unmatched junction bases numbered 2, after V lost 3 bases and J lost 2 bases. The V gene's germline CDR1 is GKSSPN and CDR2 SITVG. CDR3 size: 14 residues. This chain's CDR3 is CAWRGTGTGNTLYF. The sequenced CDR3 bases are TGTGCCTGGAGGGGGACAGGGACTGGAAATACG.

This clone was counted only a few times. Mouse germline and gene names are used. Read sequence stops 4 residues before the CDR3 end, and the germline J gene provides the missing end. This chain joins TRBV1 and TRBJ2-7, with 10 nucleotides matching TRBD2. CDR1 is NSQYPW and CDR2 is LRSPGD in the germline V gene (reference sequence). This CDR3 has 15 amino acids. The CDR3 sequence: CTCSANDWGVYEQYF. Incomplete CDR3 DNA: TGCACCTGCAGTGCAAATGACTGGGGGGTTTAT.

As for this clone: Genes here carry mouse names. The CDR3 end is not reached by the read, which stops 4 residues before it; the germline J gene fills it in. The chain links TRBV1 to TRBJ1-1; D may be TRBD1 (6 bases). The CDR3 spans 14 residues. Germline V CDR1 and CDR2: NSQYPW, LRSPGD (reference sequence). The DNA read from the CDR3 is TGCACCTGCAGTGCAGATGTCAGGACAGAA. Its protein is CTCSADVRTE. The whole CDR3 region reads CTCSADVRTEEVFF.

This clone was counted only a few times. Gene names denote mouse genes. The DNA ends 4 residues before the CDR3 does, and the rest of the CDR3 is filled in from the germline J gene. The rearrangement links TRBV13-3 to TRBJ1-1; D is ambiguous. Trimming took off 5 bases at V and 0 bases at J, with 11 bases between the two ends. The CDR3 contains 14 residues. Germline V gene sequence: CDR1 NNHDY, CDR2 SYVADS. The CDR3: CASSPGKSNTEVFF. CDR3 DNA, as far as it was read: TGTGCCAGCAGCCCTGGGAAGTCAAACACA.

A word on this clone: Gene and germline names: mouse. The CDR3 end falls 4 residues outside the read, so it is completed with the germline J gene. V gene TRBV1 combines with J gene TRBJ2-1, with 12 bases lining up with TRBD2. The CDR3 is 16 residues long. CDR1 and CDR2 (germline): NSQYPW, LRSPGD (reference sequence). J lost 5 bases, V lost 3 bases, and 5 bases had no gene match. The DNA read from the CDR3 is TGCACCTGCAGTGCTAGACTGGGGGGGCGTGATGCT. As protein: CTCSARLGGRDA. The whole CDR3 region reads CTCSARLGGRDAEQFF.

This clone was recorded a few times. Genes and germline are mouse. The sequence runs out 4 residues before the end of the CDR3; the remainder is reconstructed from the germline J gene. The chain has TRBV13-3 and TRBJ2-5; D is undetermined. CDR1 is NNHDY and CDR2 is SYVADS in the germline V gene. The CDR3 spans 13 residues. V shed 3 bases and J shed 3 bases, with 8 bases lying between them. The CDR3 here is CASSAPQQDTQYF. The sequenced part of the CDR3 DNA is TGTGCCAGCAGTGCCCCTCAGCAAGAC.

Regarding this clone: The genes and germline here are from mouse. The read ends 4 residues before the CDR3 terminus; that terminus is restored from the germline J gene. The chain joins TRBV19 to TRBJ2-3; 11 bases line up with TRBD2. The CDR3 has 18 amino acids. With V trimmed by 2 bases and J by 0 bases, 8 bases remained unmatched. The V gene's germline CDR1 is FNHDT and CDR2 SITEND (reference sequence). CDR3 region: CASSMGPGLGASAETLYF. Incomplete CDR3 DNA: TGTGCCAGCAGTATGGGCCCGGGACTGGGGGCTAGTGCAGAA.

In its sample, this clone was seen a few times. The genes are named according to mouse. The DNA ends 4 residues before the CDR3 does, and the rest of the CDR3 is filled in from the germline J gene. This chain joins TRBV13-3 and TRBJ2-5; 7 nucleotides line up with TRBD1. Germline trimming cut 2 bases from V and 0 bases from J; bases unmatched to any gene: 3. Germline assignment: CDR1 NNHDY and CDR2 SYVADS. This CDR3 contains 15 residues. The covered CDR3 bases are TGTGCCAGCAGTGAGAGGGACAGAAACCAAGAC. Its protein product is CASSERDRNQD. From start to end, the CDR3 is CASSERDRNQDTQYF. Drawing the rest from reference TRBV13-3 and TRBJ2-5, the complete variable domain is EAAVTQSPRSKVAVTGGKVTLSCHQTNNHDYMYWYRQDTGHGLRLIHYSYVADSTEKGDIPDGYKASRPSQENFSLILELASLSQTAVYFCASSERDRNQDTQYFGPGTRLLVL.

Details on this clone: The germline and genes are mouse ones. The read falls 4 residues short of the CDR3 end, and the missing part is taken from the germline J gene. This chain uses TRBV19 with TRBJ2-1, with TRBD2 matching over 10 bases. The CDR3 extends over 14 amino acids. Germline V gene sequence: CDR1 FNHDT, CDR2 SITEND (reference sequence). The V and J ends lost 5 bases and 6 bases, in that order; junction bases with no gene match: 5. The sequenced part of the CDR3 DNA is TGTGCCAGCAGCCAGGACTGGGGGTCTGCT. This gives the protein CASSQDWGSA. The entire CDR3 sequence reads CASSQDWGSAEQFF.

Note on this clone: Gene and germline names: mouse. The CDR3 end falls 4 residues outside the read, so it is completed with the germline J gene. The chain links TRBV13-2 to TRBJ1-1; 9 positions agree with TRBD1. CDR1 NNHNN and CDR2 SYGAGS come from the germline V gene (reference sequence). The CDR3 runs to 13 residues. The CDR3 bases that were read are TGTGCCAGCGGTGAGGGGACAGGGACA. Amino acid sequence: CASGEGTGT. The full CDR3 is CASGEGTGTEVFF.

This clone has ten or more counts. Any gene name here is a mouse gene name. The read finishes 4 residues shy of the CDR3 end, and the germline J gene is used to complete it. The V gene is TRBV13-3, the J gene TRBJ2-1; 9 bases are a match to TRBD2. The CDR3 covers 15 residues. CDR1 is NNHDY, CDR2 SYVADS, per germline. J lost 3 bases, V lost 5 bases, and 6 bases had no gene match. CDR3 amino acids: CASSPGTGTYAEQFF. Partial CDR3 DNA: TGTGCCAGCAGCCCCGGGACTGGGACCTATGCT.

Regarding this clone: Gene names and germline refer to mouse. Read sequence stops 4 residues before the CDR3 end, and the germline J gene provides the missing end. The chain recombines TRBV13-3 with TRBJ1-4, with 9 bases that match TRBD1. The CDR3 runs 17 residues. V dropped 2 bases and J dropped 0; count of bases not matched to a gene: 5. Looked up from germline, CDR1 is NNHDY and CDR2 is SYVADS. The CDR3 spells CASSDRRQGVSNERLFF. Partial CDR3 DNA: TGTGCCAGCAGTGACAGGAGACAGGGGGTTTCCAACGAA.

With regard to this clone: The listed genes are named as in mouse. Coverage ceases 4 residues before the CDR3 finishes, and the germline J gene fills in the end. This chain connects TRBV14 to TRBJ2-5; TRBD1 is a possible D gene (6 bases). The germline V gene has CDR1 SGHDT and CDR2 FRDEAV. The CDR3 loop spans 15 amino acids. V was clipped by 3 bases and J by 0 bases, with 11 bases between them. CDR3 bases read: TGTGCCAGCAGTTCTTACGGGACAAACCAAGAC. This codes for CASSSYGTNQD. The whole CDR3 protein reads CASSSYGTNQDTQYF.